Listed below are T cell receptor beta chains from one sample, sequenced in a study of shared clonotypes between healthy human individuals. Using immunoSEQ multiplex PCR, the repertoire was profiled, and TCRdb retains in-frame clones only, with some absent. The data hold about a million clones, with approximately 80% observed a single time. The material sequenced was memory CD4+ T cells sorted from blood. These receptors were obtained from a young man in good health. The CDR3 runs from the conserved cysteine through the conserved F or W. A D gene is named only where the DNA matches it firmly. For some rows the clone size is stated as once, few or many, or as a class when expanded; others skip it.

j_gene,v_gene,abundance,d_gene,CDR3aa,CDR3nt
TRBJ1-5,TRBV9,-,TRBD1,CASSPGGTGGNQPQHF,TGTGCCAGCAGCCCGGGAGGGACAGGGGGCAATCAGCCCCAGCATTTT
TRBJ1-5,TRBV27,-,-,CASSFSSNQPQHF,TGTGCCAGCAGTTTTTCGAGCAATCAGCCCCAGCATTTT
TRBJ2-3,TRBV30,-,-,CAWSPRGTDTQYF,TGTGCCTGGAGCCCTCGGGGAACAGATACGCAGTATTTT
TRBJ1-2,TRBV2,-,TRBD1,CASKGQARGGYTF,TGTGCCAGCAAGGGACAGGCCCGGGGAGGCTACACCTTC
TRBJ2-5,TRBV6-1,-,TRBD1,CASSEVLTGAGETQYF,TGTGCCAGCAGTGAAGTTCTGACAGGGGCCGGAGAGACCCAGTACTTC
TRBJ1-2,TRBV18,-,-,CASSSSGGPNYGYTF,TGTGCCAGCTCATCTTCGGGGGGTCCCAACTATGGCTACACCTTC
TRBJ2-1,TRBV7-9,-,-,CASGGPAEQFF,TGTGCCAGCGGGGGGCCGGCAGAGCAGTTCTTC
TRBJ2-5,TRBV2,-,TRBD2,CASSGLAGAQETQYF,TGTGCCAGCAGTGGACTAGCGGGGGCCCAAGAGACCCAGTACTTC
TRBJ2-7,TRBV7-9,-,TRBD2,CASSLGFSGSSYEQYF,TGTGCCAGCAGCTTAGGGTTTAGCGGGAGCTCCTACGAGCAGTACTTC
TRBJ1-2,TRBV2,many,TRBD1,CASKMNGQGYGYTF,TGTGCCAGCAAAATGAACGGACAGGGCTATGGCTACACCTTC
TRBJ1-2,TRBV2,-,-,CASRVTVPGLSGYTF,TGTGCCAGCAGGGTGACAGTTCCCGGGCTCTCCGGCTACACCTTC
TRBJ1-1,TRBV7-9,few,-,CASSLHDGAEAFF,TGTGCCAGCAGCTTACATGATGGCGCTGAAGCTTTCTTT
TRBJ1-6,TRBV9,-,TRBD1,CASSTGQGASLNSPLHF,TGTGCCAGCAGCACAGGACAGGGGGCATCCCTAAATTCACCCCTCCACTTT
TRBJ1-2,TRBV7-9,-,-,CASSLEQYGHGYTF,TGTGCCAGCAGCTTAGAACAGTACGGGCATGGCTACACCTTC
TRBJ1-1,TRBV28,few,TRBD1,CASSKYRGYNTEAFF,TGTGCCAGCAGTAAATACAGGGGTTATAACACTGAAGCTTTCTTT
TRBJ2-5,TRBV6-1,-,-,CASRRGLDQETQYF,TGTGCCAGCAGGAGGGGATTGGACCAAGAGACCCAGTACTTC
TRBJ1-1,TRBV2,-,-,CASSERLGPQAFF,TGTGCCAGCAGTGAGCGACTAGGGCCTCAAGCTTTCTTT
TRBJ2-7,TRBV6-1,-,-,CASSDSLYGGGLNNEQYF,TGTGCCAGCAGTGATTCTCTATATGGTGGAGGCCTAAACAACGAGCAGTACTTC
TRBJ2-7,TRBV11-2,-,-,CASSPALGYEQYF,TGTGCCAGCAGCCCGGCACTGGGCTACGAGCAGTACTTC
TRBJ2-3,TRBV19,-,TRBD2,CASSIEAGGPADTQYF,TGTGCCAGTAGTATTGAAGCGGGGGGGCCAGCCGATACGCAGTATTTT
TRBJ2-3,TRBV10-3,-,TRBD1,CAISPQGWGTDTQYF,TGTGCCATCAGCCCACAGGGGTGGGGCACAGATACGCAGTATTTT
TRBJ2-2,TRBV2,-,TRBD2,CASTRTRLDTGELFF,TGTGCCAGCACACGGACTAGATTGGACACCGGGGAGCTGTTTTTT
TRBJ1-1,TRBV10-3,many,-,CAIGGSTNTEAFF,TGTGCCATCGGGGGGTCGACGAACACTGAAGCTTTCTTT
TRBJ1-1,TRBV7-2,many,-,CASSSWAGENTEAFF,TGTGCCAGCAGCTCGTGGGCAGGGGAGAACACTGAAGCTTTCTTT
TRBJ2-7,TRBV29-1,once,-,CSVQIRRPSYEQYF,TGCAGCGTTCAAATCCGGCGACCTTCCTACGAGCAGTACTTC
TRBJ2-7,TRBV5-6,-,-,CASSLVSVNEQYF,TGTGCCAGCAGCTTGGTATCGGTAAACGAGCAGTACTTC